One and the same sample provided the 16 T cell receptor beta chains below, sequenced in a study of shared T cell receptors in the human thymus. Repertoires were generated with immunoSEQ multiplex PCR, while TCRdb's copy carries only in-frame clones and drops some. The sample consists of roughly 660,000 clones, 70% to 90% of them appearing once. This sample also belongs to another study, concerning human thymus T cells.

The sequencing input was thymocytes. These receptors originate from a boy in the first two years of life with a congenital heart defect.

This sequence joins TRBV6-5 and TRBJ2-7, with D possibly TRBD2 on 6 matching bases. Trimming left V 1 base short and J 0 bases short, with 10 bases between. The CDR3 sequence is 15 residues long. Germline CDR1 is MNHEY and CDR2 is SVGAGI. CDR3 sequence: CASSYYGGSSYEQYF. In nucleotides, the CDR3 is TGTGCCAGCAGTTACTACGGAGGGAGCTCCTACGAGCAGTACTTC.

The chain couples TRBV19 to TRBJ1-1; D is perhaps TRBD1 (5 bases). The germline gives CDR1 LNHDA, CDR2 SQIVND (reference sequence). V was clipped by 5 bases and J by 5 bases, with 12 bases between them. The CDR3 runs to 13 residues. The CDR3 is CASSFPRGTEAFF. DNA for the CDR3: TGTGCCAGTAGTTTCCCCCGGGGGACTGAAGCTTTCTTT.

This chain connects TRBV6-1 to TRBJ1-4; 7 bases map to TRBD1. The CDR3 length is 17 residues. Germline loops: CDR1 MNHNS, CDR2 SASEGT. V dropped 2 bases and J dropped 0; count of bases not matched to a gene: 6. The DNA for the CDR3 is TGTGCCAGCAGTGAAACCCCAGGGACAGCAACTAATGAAAAACTGTTTTTT. It translates to CASSETPGTATNEKLFF.

The chain combines TRBV4-3 with TRBJ2-4; 8 nucleotides match TRBD1. CDR1 and CDR2 (germline): LGHNA, YSLEER. The CDR3 runs 16 residues. V dropped 1 base and J dropped 0; count of bases not matched to a gene: 2. CDR3 sequence (DNA): TGCGCCAGCAGCCAAGCAACAGGGGGAGCCAAAAACATTCAGTACTTC. Translated, it gives CASSQATGGAKNIQYF.

The J gene is TRBJ1-1, the V gene TRBV11-3; the D is unclear. The length of the CDR3 is 12 residues. Germline V gene sequence: CDR1 SGHNT, CDR2 YENEEA. V dropped 3 bases and J dropped 7 bases, with 9 bases sitting between them. CDR3 residues: CASSFSRLEAFF. The CDR3 DNA sequence: TGTGCCAGCAGCTTCTCCAGGCTTGAAGCTTTCTTT. Full variable domain (outside the CDR3, taken from reference TRBV11-3 and TRBJ1-1): EAGVVQSPRYKIIEKKQPVAFWCNPISGHNTLYWYLQNLGQGPELLIRYENEEAVDDSQLPKDRFSAERLKGVDSTLKIQPAELGDSAVYLCASSFSRLEAFFGQGTRLTVV.

The chain employs TRBV7-9 and TRBJ1-2; the D gene is possibly TRBD1 (6 bases). This CDR3 comprises 14 residues. V was pared by 4 bases and J by 5 bases, with 14 bases between. Germline CDR1 SEHNR, CDR2 FQNEAQ (reference sequence). The CDR3 spells CASSSPTGAYGYTF. In DNA form, the CDR3 reads TGTGCCAGCAGCTCTCCGACAGGCGCTTATGGCTACACCTTC.

The V call is TRBV4-1, the J call TRBJ2-1; D is possibly TRBD2 (6 bases). The CDR3 totals 14 residues. Trimming shortened V by 2 bases and J by 5 bases, and 10 bases separated the two germline ends. Germline assignment: CDR1 MGHRA and CDR2 YSYEKL. The CDR3 DNA reads as TGCGCCAGCAGCCAACACGTAGCGGACAATGAGCAGTTCTTC. Its translation is CASSQHVADNEQFF.

CDR3 sequence reads: CAWSAPIRTGRSSPLHF. As DNA, the CDR3 is TGTGCCTGGAGTGCGCCCATTCGGACAGGGAGGAGTTCACCCCTCCACTTT. The chain links TRBV30 to TRBJ1-6; 8 bases are a match to TRBD1. The germline V gene has CDR1 GTSNPN and CDR2 SVGIG (reference sequence). Unmatched junction bases numbered 14, after V lost 1 base and J lost 9 bases. This CDR3 has 17 residues.

J is TRBJ2-1 and V is TRBV7-9; TRBD1 aligns across 7 bases. Germline values: CDR1 SEHNR, CDR2 FQNEAQ (reference sequence). The CDR3 is 16 residues long. The junction had 3 bases not matched to a gene; V was cut back by 1 base and J by 0 bases. CDR3 sequence: CASSLGQGSSYNEQFF. The CDR3 DNA reads as TGTGCCAGCAGCTTAGGACAGGGTAGCTCCTACAATGAGCAGTTCTTC. Complete variable domain (other parts from reference TRBV7-9 and TRBJ2-1): DTGVSQNPRHKITKRGQNVTFRCDPISEHNRLYWYRQTLGQGPEFLTYFQNEAQLEKSRLLSDRFSAERPKGSFSTLEIQRTEQGDSAMYLCASSLGQGSSYNEQFFGPGTRLTVL.

J is TRBJ2-1 and V is TRBV29-1, with D possibly matching TRBD1 (5 bases). With 1 base removed from V and 13 bases from J, the gap between germline ends came to 11 bases. The CDR3 is made up of 11 amino acids. The germline CDR1 and CDR2 sequences are SQVTM and ANQGSEA. The chain's CDR3 is CSVEGRVKQFF. The DNA of the CDR3 is TGCAGCGTTGAAGGCAGGGTGAAACAGTTCTTC.

V usage is TRBV19 and J usage is TRBJ2-1, with 10 bases matching TRBD2. Trimming took 5 bases from V and 3 from J; bases not matched to a gene: 4. CDR1 LNHDA and CDR2 SQIVND come from the germline V gene (reference sequence). This CDR3 is 15 amino acids long. The CDR3 reads CASSPGLADYNEQFF. The DNA of the CDR3 is TGTGCCAGTAGTCCCGGACTAGCGGACTACAATGAGCAGTTCTTC.

CDR3 region: CASSREGGDNSPLHF. CDR3 nucleotides: TGTGCCAGCAGCCGGGAGGGAGGGGATAATTCACCCCTCCACTTT. This chain links TRBV5-8 with TRBJ1-6, with D tentatively TRBD1 (5 bases). This CDR3 region has 15 residues. Trimming cost V 4 bases and J 5 bases, with 13 bases left between them. Germline V gene sequence: CDR1 SGHTS, CDR2 YDEGEE.

The chain employs TRBV27 and TRBJ2-7; TRBD2 matches at 10 bases. Unmatched junction bases numbered 2, after V lost 3 bases and J lost 0 bases. Germline CDR1 is MNHEY and CDR2 is SMNVEV (reference sequence). CDR3 length: 15 residues. The CDR3 coding sequence is TGTGCCAGCAGTTTGGGACTAGCGCTCTCCTACGAGCAGTACTTC. This encodes CASSLGLALSYEQYF.

The J gene is TRBJ2-1, the V gene TRBV2, with 10 bases fitting TRBD2. Unmatched junction bases numbered 19, after V lost 6 bases and J lost 8 bases. Germline lookup yields CDR1 SNHLY and CDR2 FYNNEI. The CDR3 covers 18 residues. The CDR3 reads CASSPESSGRTRRDEQFF. In nucleotides, the CDR3 is TGTGCCAGCAGCCCCGAGAGTAGCGGGAGGACAAGGAGGGATGAGCAGTTCTTC.

The rearrangement uses TRBV5-6 and TRBJ1-5; no definite D call. The CDR3 covers 16 residues. Germline V gene sequence: CDR1 SGHDT, CDR2 YYEEEE. Trimming left V 1 base short and J 0 bases short, with 11 bases between. In DNA form, the CDR3 reads TGTGCCAGCAGCTTGTCGAGATCTGATAGCAATCAGCCCCAGCATTTT. It yields the protein CASSLSRSDSNQPQHF.

The chain uses TRBV27 and TRBJ2-7, with 8 positions matching TRBD2. The CDR3 is made up of 15 amino acids. The trim removed 5 bases at V and 4 bases at J, leaving 10 bases unmatched. Germline-derived CDR1 and CDR2 are MNHEY and SMNVEV (reference sequence). This CDR3 is CASSETPGLGYEQYF. CDR3 sequence (DNA): TGTGCCAGCAGTGAAACCCCGGGACTAGGTTACGAGCAGTACTTC.